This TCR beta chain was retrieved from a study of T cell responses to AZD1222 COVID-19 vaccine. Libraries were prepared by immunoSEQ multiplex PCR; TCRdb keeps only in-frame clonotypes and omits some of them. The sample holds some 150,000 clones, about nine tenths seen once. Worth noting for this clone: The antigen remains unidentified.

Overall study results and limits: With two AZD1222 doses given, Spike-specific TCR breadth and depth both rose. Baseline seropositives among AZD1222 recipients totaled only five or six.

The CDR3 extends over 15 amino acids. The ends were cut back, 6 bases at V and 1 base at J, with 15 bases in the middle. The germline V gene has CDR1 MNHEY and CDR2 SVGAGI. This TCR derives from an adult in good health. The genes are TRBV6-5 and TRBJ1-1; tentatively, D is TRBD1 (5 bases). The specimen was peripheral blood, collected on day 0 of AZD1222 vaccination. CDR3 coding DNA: TGTGCCAGCAGGCCCCGTACAGGCGGGAACACTGAAGCTTTCTTT. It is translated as CASRPRTGGNTEAFF.